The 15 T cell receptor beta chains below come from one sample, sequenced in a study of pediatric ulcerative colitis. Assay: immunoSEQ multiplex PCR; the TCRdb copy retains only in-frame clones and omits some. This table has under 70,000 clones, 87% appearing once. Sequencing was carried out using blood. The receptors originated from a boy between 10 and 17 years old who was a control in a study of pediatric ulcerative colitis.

The CDR3 region is CASSRTSGSNNEQFF. In DNA, the CDR3 is TGCGCCAGCAGCCGGACTAGCGGTTCTAACAATGAGCAGTTCTTC. The chain combines TRBV5-1 with TRBJ2-1; 10 positions match TRBD2. CDR3 length equals 15 residues. Germline CDR1 SGHRS, CDR2 YFSETQ. V gave up 4 bases and J gave up 5 bases; unmatched junction bases: 6.

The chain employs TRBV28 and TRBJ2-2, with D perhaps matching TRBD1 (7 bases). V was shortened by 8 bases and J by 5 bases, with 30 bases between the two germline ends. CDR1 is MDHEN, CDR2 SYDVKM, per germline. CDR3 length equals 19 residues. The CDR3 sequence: CASQGGETGWLGLTGELFF. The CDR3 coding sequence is TGTGCCAGCCAGGGGGGAGAGACAGGGTGGCTAGGTCTAACCGGGGAGCTGTTTTTT.

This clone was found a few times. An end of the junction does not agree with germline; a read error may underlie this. CDR3 protein: CATSYGKPNGYTF. The CDR3 DNA is TGTGCCACCAGTTATGGGAAACCCAATGGCTACACCTTC. The chain links TRBV2 to TRBJ1-2; D ambiguous. Germline V gene sequence: CDR1 SNHLY, CDR2 FYNNEI. CDR3 length: 13 residues.

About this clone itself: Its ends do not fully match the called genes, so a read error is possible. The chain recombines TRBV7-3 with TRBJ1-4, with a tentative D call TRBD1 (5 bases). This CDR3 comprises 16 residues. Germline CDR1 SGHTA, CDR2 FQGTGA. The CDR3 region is CANSSRGTPRGEKLFF. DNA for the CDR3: TGTGCCAACAGCTCTCGCGGGACGCCGAGGGGCGAAAAACTGTTTTTT.

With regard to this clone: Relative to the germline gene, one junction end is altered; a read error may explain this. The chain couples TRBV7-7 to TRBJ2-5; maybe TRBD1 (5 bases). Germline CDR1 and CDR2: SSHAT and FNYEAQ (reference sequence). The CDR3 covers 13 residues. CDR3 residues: CASSLGPQETQYF. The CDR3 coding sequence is TGTGCTAGCAGCTTGGGGCCACAAGAGACCCAGTACTTC.

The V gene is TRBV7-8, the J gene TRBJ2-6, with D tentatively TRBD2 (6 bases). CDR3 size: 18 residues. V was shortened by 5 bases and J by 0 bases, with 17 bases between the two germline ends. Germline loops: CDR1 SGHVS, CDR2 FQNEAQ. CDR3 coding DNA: TGTGCCAGCAGCGTACTAGCCCGATTTAACTCTGGGGCCAACGTCCTGACTTTC. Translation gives CASSVLARFNSGANVLTF.

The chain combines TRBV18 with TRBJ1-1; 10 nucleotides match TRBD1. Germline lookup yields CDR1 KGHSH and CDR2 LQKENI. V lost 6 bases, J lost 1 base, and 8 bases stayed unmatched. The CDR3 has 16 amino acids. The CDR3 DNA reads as TGTGCCAGCTCCCCTGACAGGGGGCTAGGGAACACTGAAGCTTTCTTT. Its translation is CASSPDRGLGNTEAFF.

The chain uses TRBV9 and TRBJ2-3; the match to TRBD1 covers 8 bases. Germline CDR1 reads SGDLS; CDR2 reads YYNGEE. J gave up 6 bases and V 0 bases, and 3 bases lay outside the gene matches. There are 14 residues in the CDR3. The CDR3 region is CASSVAQGVDTQYF. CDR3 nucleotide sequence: TGTGCCAGCAGCGTAGCACAGGGGGTGGATACGCAGTATTTT.

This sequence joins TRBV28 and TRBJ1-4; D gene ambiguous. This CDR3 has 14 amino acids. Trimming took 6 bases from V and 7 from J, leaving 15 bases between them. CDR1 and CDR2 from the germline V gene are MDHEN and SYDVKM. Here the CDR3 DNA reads TGTGCCAGCAGGGATGGGAGGTCTGGTGAAAAACTGTTTTTT. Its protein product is CASRDGRSGEKLFF.

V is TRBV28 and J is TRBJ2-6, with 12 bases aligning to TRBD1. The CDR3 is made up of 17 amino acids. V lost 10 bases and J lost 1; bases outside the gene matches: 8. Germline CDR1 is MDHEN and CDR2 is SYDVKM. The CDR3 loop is CATYAGQGASGANVLTF. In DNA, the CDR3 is TGTGCCACATATGCGGGACAGGGGGCGTCTGGGGCCAACGTCCTGACTTTC.

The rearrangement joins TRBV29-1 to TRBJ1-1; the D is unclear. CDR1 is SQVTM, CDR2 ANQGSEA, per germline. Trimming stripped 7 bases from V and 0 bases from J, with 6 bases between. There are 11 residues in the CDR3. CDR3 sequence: CSAWVNTEAFF. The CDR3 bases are TGCAGCGCGTGGGTGAACACTGAAGCTTTCTTT.

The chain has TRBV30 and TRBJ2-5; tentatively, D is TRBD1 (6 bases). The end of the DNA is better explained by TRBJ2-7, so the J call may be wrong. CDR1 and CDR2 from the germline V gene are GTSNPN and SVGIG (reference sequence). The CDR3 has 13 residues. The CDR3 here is CAGSGTNSYEQYF. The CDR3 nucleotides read TGTGCCGGGTCCGGGACAAACTCCTACGAGCAGTACTTC.

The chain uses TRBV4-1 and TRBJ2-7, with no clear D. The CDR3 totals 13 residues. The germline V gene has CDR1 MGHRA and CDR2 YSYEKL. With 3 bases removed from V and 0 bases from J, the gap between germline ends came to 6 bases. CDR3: CASSQTSSYEQYF. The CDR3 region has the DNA TGCGCCAGCAGCCAGACTTCCTCCTACGAGCAGTACTTC.

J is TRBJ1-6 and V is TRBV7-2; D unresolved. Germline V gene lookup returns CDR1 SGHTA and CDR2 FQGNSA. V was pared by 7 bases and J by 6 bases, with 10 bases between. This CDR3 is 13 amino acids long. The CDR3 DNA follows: TGTGCCAGCAACGAGATCTCTAATTCACCCCTCCACTTT. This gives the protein CASNEISNSPLHF.

CDR3 sequence: CASSLDSTDYEQYF. CDR3 in DNA: TGTGCCAGCAGTTTAGACTCGACGGACTACGAGCAGTACTTC. The chain couples TRBV28 to TRBJ2-7; D call uncertain. Germline assignment: CDR1 MDHEN and CDR2 SYDVKM. The length of the CDR3 is 14 residues. Trimming cost V 2 bases and J 3 bases, with 11 bases left between them.